This T cell receptor beta chain stems from a study of shared clonotypes between healthy human individuals. On the study more broadly: Ranging from 18 to 49 in age, donors were two women and a few men.

The CDR3 is 11 residues long. Germline loops: CDR1 SQVTM, CDR2 ANQGSEA. Trimming shortened V by 4 bases and J by 4 bases, and 7 bases separated the two germline ends. Donors were healthy HIV-negative adults without recent acute infections or vaccinations. Within Nashville, Tennessee resided all donors, each a Caucasian adult. Replicate PCRs from sorted subsets contained approximately 200 ng DNA, which is some 32,000 T cell genomes. TCRdb's copy holds only in-frame clones and misses some; the assay was immunoSEQ multiplex PCR. This table holds about 1.5 million clones, nearly 99% found once. The rearrangement joins TRBV29-1 to TRBJ2-5, with D unclear. This TCR derives from a man aged 30-40 years in good health. The sequencing input was naive CD4+ T cells sorted from blood. The sample's subset: CD45RA+ positively selected. The CDR3 coding sequence is TGCAGCGTTGGGGATGCAGAGACCCAGTACTTC. Its protein is CSVGDAETQYF.